The source of this TCR beta chain is a study of tumor and adjacent non-tumor tissue in lung cancer. With regard to this clonotype: Its antigen is still unknown.

Study-wide results and caveats: Significantly higher TCR diversity was found in tumor than normal lung.

Per the germline V gene, CDR1 is DFQATT and CDR2 is SNEGSKA (reference sequence). The V end lost 0 bases, the J end lost 12 bases, and 15 bases lay between the germline ends. The CDR3 has 12 amino acids. This sample's RNA came from whole unsorted tissue. This non-tumor lung sample came from over 3 cm beyond the tumor edge. A modified ARM-PCR protocol with three rounds of nested PCR amplified TCRbeta. Each CDR3 protein gets one entry after TCRdb re-called the multiplex PCR reads with MiXCR. Of roughly 75,000 distinct CDR3 sequences in the sample, more than 80% were seen once. The J gene is TRBJ2-7, the V gene TRBV20-1; D is ambiguous. Sequenced sample: distant non-tumor lung tissue. The receptor's source is a man aged 55 to 70 with non-small cell lung cancer. The CDR3 reads CSARELSPELYF. The CDR3, as DNA: TGCAGTGCTAGAGAGCTCTCCCCCGAACTGTACTTC.